Sequencing of this T cell receptor (beta chain) was carried out in a study of T cell responses to AZD1222 COVID-19 vaccine. For the study at large: Investigators merged groups given second doses at roughly 4 or roughly 12 weeks.

Concerning this clone itself: Its antigen remains unidentified.

Libraries were prepared by immunoSEQ multiplex PCR; TCRdb keeps only in-frame clonotypes and omits some of them. The sample lists some 130,000 clones, 89% occurring once. Study findings and constraints: Increases in Spike-specific TCR breadth and depth were seen after two AZD1222 doses. Most donors were white British and more were female, and clonal diversity was possibly underestimated. The number of AZD1222 recipients seropositive at baseline was only five or six.

Trimming removed 0 bases at V and 1 base at J, with 11 bases between. Germline V gene sequence: CDR1 SGHNT, CDR2 YYREEE (reference sequence). The CDR3 loop spans 16 amino acids. The origin of this receptor is an adult in good health. The sequences come from peripheral blood, collected on day 0 of AZD1222 vaccination. The V call is TRBV5-4, the J call TRBJ1-5; perhaps TRBD1 as D (5 bases). CDR3 residues: CASSLGGGSSNQPQHF. The CDR3, as DNA: TGTGCCAGCAGCTTGGGGGGCGGTAGCAGCAATCAGCCCCAGCATTTT. Full variable domain (remainder filled in from reference TRBV5-4 and TRBJ1-5): ETGVTQSPTHLIKTRGQQVTLRCSSQSGHNTVSWYQQALGQGPQFIFQYYREEENGRGNFPPRFSGLQFPNYSSELNVNALELDDSALYLCASSLGGGSSNQPQHFGDGTRLSIL.